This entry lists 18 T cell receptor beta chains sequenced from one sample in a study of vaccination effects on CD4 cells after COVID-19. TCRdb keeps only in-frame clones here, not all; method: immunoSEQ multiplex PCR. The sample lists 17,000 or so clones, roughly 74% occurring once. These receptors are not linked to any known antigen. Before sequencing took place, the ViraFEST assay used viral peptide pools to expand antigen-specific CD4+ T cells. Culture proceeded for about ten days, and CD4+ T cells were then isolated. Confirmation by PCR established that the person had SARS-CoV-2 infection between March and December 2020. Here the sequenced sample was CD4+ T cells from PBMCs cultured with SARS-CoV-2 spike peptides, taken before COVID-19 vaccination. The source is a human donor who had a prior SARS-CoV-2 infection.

The CDR3 region has the DNA TGTGCCAGCAGCTTAAGGGGCGGGGGGGGAAATGAGCAGTTCTTC. Protein product: CASSLRGGGGNEQFF. The chain employs TRBV7-3 and TRBJ2-1, with 9 bases lining up with TRBD2. Germline V gene data show CDR1 as SGHTA and CDR2 as FQGTGA. The CDR3 is 15 amino acids. V shed 1 base and J 7 bases; nucleotides not matched to a gene: 5.

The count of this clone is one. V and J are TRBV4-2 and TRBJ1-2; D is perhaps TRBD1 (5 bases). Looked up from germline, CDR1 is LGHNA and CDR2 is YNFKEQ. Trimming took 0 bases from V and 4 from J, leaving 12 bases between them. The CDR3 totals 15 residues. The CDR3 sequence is CASSQDPGDSYGYTF. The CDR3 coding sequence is TGTGCCAGCAGCCAAGATCCGGGTGACAGCTATGGCTACACCTTC.

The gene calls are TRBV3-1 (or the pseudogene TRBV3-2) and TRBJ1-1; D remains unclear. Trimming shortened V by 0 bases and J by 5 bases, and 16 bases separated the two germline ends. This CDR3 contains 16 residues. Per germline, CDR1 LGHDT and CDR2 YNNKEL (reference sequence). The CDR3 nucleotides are TGTGCCAGCAGCCAAGATGGGAGAAGGGCAAGAACTGAAGCTTTCTTT. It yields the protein CASSQDGRRARTEAFF.

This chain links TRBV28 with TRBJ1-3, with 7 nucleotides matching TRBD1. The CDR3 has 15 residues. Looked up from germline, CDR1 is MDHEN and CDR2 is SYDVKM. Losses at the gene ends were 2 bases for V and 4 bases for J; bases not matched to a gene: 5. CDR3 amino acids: CASSLTGASGNTIYF. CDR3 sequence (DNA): TGTGCCAGCAGTTTAACAGGGGCCTCCGGAAACACCATATATTTT.

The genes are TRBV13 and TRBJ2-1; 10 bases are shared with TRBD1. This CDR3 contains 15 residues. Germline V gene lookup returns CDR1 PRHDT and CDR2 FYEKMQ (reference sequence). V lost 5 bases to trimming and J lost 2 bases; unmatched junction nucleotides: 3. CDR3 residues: CASSRGTGAYNEQFF. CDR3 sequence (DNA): TGTGCCAGCAGCCGCGGGACAGGGGCCTACAATGAGCAGTTCTTC.

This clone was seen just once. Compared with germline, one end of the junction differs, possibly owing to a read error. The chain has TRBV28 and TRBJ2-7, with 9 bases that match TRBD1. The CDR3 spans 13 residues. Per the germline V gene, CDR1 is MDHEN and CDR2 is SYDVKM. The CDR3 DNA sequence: TGTGCCAGCACCCCAGCGCGGGACAGGGTGCTAGACTTC. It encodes CASTPARDRVLDF.

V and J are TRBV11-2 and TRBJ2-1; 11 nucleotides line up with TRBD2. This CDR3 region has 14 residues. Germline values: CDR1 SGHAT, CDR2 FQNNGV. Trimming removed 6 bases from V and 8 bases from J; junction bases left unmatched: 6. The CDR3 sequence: CASRLAGGGDEQFF. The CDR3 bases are TGTGCCAGCAGGCTAGCGGGGGGAGGGGATGAGCAGTTCTTC.

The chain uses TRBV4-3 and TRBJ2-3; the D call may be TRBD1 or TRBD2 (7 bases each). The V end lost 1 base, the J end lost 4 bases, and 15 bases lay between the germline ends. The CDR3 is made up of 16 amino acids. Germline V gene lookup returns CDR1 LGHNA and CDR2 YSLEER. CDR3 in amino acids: CASSQGVGGGADTQYF. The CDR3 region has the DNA TGCGCCAGCAGCCAAGGAGTGGGAGGGGGCGCAGATACGCAGTATTTT.

DNA for the CDR3: TGTGCCAGCAATCGGGGGGCTGAGCGGGAGCAGTACTTC. This codes for CASNRGAEREQYF. J is TRBJ2-7 and V is TRBV6-5, with D perhaps TRBD2 (7 bases). Germline V gene sequence: CDR1 MNHEY, CDR2 SVGAGI. CDR3 size: 13 residues. V was shortened by 7 bases and J by 7 bases, with 17 bases between the two germline ends.

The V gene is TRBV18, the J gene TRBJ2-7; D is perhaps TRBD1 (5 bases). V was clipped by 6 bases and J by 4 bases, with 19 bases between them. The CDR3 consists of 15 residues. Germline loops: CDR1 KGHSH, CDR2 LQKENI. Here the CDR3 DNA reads TGTGCCAGCTCTCCTGGACAAGCTGGATCATACGAGCAGTACTTC. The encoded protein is CASSPGQAGSYEQYF.

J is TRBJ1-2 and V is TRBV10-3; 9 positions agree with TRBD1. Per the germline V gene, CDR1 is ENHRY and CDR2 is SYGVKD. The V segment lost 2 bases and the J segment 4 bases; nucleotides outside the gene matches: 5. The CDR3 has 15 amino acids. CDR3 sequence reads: CAISEPGQGIYGYTF. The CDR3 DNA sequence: TGTGCCATCAGTGAGCCGGGACAGGGAATCTATGGCTACACCTTC.

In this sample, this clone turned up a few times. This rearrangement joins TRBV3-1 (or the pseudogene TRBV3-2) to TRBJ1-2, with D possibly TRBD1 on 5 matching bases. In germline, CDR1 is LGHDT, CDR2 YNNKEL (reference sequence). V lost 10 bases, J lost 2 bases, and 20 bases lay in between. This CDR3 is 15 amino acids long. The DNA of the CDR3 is TGTGCCACGGGGACGGAACCAGTTCCAAACTATGGCTACACCTTC. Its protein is CATGTEPVPNYGYTF.

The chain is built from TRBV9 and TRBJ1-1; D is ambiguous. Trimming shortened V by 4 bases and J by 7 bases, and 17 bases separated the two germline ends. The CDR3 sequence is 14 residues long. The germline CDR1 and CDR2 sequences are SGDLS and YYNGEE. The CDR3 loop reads CASSPDSATGEAFF. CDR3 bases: TGTGCCAGCAGCCCAGATAGTGCCACGGGTGAAGCTTTCTTT.

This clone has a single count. The CDR3 here is CASSLIAGGTETQYF. DNA for the CDR3: TGTGCCAGCAGCTTGATAGCGGGAGGGACAGAGACCCAGTACTTC. V is TRBV5-6 and J is TRBJ2-5; TRBD2 matches at 11 bases. The CDR3 runs 15 residues. With V trimmed by 1 base and J by 4 bases, 3 bases remained unmatched. CDR1 SGHDT and CDR2 YYEEEE come from the germline V gene. Combining the CDR3 with reference TRBV5-6 and TRBJ2-5 gives the whole variable domain DAGVTQSPTHLIKTRGQQVTLRCSPKSGHDTVSWYQQALGQGPQFIFQYYEEEERQRGNFPDRFSGHQFPNYSSELNVNALLLGDSALYLCASSLIAGGTETQYFGPGTRLLVL.

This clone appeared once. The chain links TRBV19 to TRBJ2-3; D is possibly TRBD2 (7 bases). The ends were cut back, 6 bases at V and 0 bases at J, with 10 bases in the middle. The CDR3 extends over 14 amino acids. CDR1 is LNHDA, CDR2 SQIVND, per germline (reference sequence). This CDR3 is CASSGGPSTDTQYF. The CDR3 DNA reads TGTGCCAGTAGCGGGGGGCCCAGCACAGATACGCAGTATTTT.

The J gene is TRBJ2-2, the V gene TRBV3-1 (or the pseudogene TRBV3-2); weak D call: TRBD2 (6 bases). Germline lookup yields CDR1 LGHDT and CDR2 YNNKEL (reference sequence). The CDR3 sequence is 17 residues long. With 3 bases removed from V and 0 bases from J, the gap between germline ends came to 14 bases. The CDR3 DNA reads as TGTGCCAGCAGCCATTTTCCGCGGACTACGAACACCGGGGAGCTGTTTTTT. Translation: CASSHFPRTTNTGELFF.

CDR3 region: CASSYPGLAYNEQFF. CDR3 nucleotides: TGTGCCAGCAGTTACCCGGGACTAGCATACAATGAGCAGTTCTTC. V and J are TRBV6-6 and TRBJ2-1, with 9 nucleotides matching TRBD2. J was trimmed by 4 bases and V by 2 bases; bases with no gene match: 3. The CDR3 is 15 residues long. CDR1 and CDR2 (germline): MNHNY, SVGAGI (reference sequence).

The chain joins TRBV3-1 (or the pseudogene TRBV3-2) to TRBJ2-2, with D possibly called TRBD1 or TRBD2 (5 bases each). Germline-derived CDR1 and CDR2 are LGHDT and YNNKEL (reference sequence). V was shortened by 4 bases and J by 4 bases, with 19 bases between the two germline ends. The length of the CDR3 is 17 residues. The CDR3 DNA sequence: TGTGCCAGCAGCCTCGGGTTCTCGGGGCCGACCACCGGGGAGCTGTTTTTT. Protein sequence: CASSLGFSGPTTGELFF.